A single sample is the source of the 7 T cell receptor beta chains below, sequenced in a study of blood T cell repertoires in COVID-19. Here immunoSEQ multiplex PCR was the method, and the copy in TCRdb shows in-frame clones only, minus some. The table records some 380,000 clones, roughly 77% of them present only once. Sequencing was performed on peripheral blood. The receptors come from a human donor with acute or convalescent COVID-19. The donor label of this sample is uncertain.

The rearrangement joins TRBV11-2 to TRBJ1-1; tentative D call: TRBD1 (6 bases). CDR3 length equals 12 residues. V dropped 0 bases and J dropped 12 bases, with 11 bases sitting between them. The germline gives CDR1 SGHAT, CDR2 FQNNGV. CDR3 coding DNA: TGTGCCAGCAGCTTAGACGACAGGATTTCTTTCTTT. The encoded protein is CASSLDDRISFF.

The V gene is TRBV12-3 or TRBV12-4, the J gene TRBJ2-1; weak D call: TRBD1 (6 bases). The CDR3 extends over 13 amino acids. Trimming removed 5 bases at V and 8 bases at J, with 13 bases between. DNA for the CDR3: TGTGCCAGCAGTCTCCGGGACAAAGATGAGCAGTTCTTC. Translating it yields CASSLRDKDEQFF.

The rearrangement uses TRBV5-4 and TRBJ2-7, with 8 bases matching TRBD2. After removal of 4 bases from V and 5 bases from J, the junction contained 5 bases not matched to a gene. Per germline, CDR1 SGHNT and CDR2 YYREEE (reference sequence). There are 13 residues in the CDR3. The CDR3 region has the DNA TGTGCCAGCAGCCCTGGACTAGCTGACGAGCAGTACTTC. This translates into CASSPGLADEQYF.

This clone was picked up one time. The gene calls are TRBV11-2 and TRBJ2-1; 10 bases are a match to TRBD2. Germline loops: CDR1 SGHAT, CDR2 FQNNGV. This CDR3 is 15 amino acids long. J gave up 6 bases and V 1 base, and 3 bases lay outside the gene matches. The CDR3 DNA follows: TGTGCCAGCAGCTTAGTTTCTAGCGGGAGCAATGAGCAGTTCTTC. This gives the protein CASSLVSSGSNEQFF.

V gene TRBV25-1 combines with J gene TRBJ2-1, with 9 bases matching TRBD2. Trimming at V came to 5 bases and at J to 7 bases, leaving 15 bases not matched to a gene. This CDR3 has 17 amino acids. CDR1 is MGHDK and CDR2 is SYGVNS in the germline V gene. CDR3: CASSPPSTGTSRNEQFF. DNA for the CDR3: TGTGCCAGCAGTCCTCCTTCAACCGGGACTAGCCGGAATGAGCAGTTCTTC.

The V and J genes are TRBV2 and TRBJ1-2, with D maybe TRBD1 (6 bases). The V and J ends lost 4 bases and 1 base respectively, with 7 bases between them. This CDR3 has 13 residues. The V gene's germline CDR1 is SNHLY and CDR2 FYNNEI. The CDR3 loop reads CASSGGHNYGYTF. The CDR3 coding sequence is TGTGCCAGCAGTGGGGGACATAACTATGGCTACACCTTC.

V usage is TRBV27 and J usage is TRBJ1-1; D gene unclear. In germline, CDR1 is MNHEY, CDR2 SMNVEV (reference sequence). This CDR3 is built from 14 residues. Trimming shortened V by 4 bases and J by 0 bases, and 9 bases separated the two germline ends. The chain's CDR3 is CASSSAGVNTEAFF. CDR3 bases: TGTGCCAGCAGTTCTGCGGGAGTGAACACTGAAGCTTTCTTT.